Following are 3 T cell receptor beta chains from one sample sequenced in a study of T cell clones after liver transplantation. Clones were sequenced by immunoSEQ multiplex PCR, and TCRdb holds only the in-frame ones, with some missing. The sample holds more than 100,000 clones; approximately 79% are singletons and the top ten take about 3%. The material sequenced was CD4+ T cells from blood, taken about 50 months after liver transplant. These receptors originate from a human patient who received a liver transplant. The graft donor may account for some of the T cells.

The V call is TRBV7-9, the J call TRBJ2-5, with D perhaps matching TRBD2 (5 bases). V lost 7 bases, J lost 4 bases, and 25 bases lay in between. Germline V gene data show CDR1 as SEHNR and CDR2 as FQNEAQ (reference sequence). The CDR3 totals 17 residues. The CDR3 here is CASTPPLAARLTETQYF. The CDR3 region has the DNA TGTGCCAGCACCCCGCCGCTAGCCGCCCGGCTGACAGAGACCCAGTACTTC. The full variable domain, in which reference TRBV7-9 and TRBJ2-5 provide the parts outside the CDR3, is DTGVSQNPRHKITKRGQNVTFRCDPISEHNRLYWYRQTLGQGPEFLTYFQNEAQLEKSRLLSDRFSAERPKGSFSTLEIQRTEQGDSAMYLCASTPPLAARLTETQYFGPGTRLLVL.

The chain carries TRBV5-6 and TRBJ2-5; D is undetermined. The CDR3 loop spans 11 amino acids. From germline, CDR1 is SGHDT and CDR2 YYEEEE. With 3 bases removed from V and 2 bases from J, the gap between germline ends came to 2 bases. CDR3 region: CASSSQETQYF. Written as DNA, the CDR3 is TGTGCCAGCAGCTCGCAAGAGACCCAGTACTTC.

This clone was observed once. This chain joins TRBV27 and TRBJ1-5, with TRBD1 as a possible D gene (5 bases). The V and J ends lost 2 bases and 6 bases respectively, with 14 bases between them. The CDR3 contains 15 residues. Per germline, CDR1 MNHEY and CDR2 SMNVEV (reference sequence). CDR3 coding DNA: TGTGCCAGCAGTTTAGGGGCAGGGTATCGTCAGCCCCAGCATTTT. Translation: CASSLGAGYRQPQHF.